These 20 T cell receptor beta chains were sequenced from one sample in a study of cytomegalovirus exposure and HLA in healthy donors. The PCR used 60 Vbeta and 13 Jbeta primers. Only in-frame clones appear in the TCRdb table, and some are missing; sequencing was by immunoSEQ multiplex PCR. The sample shows about 190,000 clones, about 69% of them seen only once. Sample: PBMCs. The receptors stem from a man aged 25-45 years in good health and CMV-seropositive.

V gene TRBV11-2 combines with J gene TRBJ1-2, with D tentatively TRBD1 (5 bases). From germline, CDR1 is SGHAT and CDR2 FQNNGV. This CDR3 contains 13 residues. The V gene lost 5 bases and the J gene lost 3 bases, with 10 bases spanning the gap. The CDR3 DNA reads TGTGCCAGCAGCCTGGGGGGGGACTATGGCTACACCTTC. Amino acid sequence: CASSLGGDYGYTF.

This clone turned up a few times. V usage is TRBV5-6 and J usage is TRBJ1-5; D perhaps matches TRBD1 (6 bases). V lost 0 bases to trimming and J lost 2 bases, with 18 bases between them. The CDR3 sequence is 18 residues long. Germline V gives CDR1 SGHDT, CDR2 YYEEEE. The CDR3: CASSLGGGRVSGNQPQHF. The DNA of the CDR3 is TGTGCCAGCAGCTTGGGGGGGGGCAGGGTCTCGGGCAATCAGCCCCAGCATTTT.

The genes are TRBV5-5 and TRBJ2-5; TRBD1 matches at 9 bases. This CDR3 contains 16 residues. The germline V gene has CDR1 SGHKS and CDR2 YYEKEE (reference sequence). V shed 4 bases, J shed 5 bases, and the junction held 12 bases outside the gene matches. CDR3 region: CASSHRQGVVRETQYF. The CDR3 DNA reads TGTGCCAGCAGCCATAGACAGGGGGTTGTTCGGGAGACCCAGTACTTC.

This sequence joins TRBV5-1 and TRBJ2-1; a possible D gene is TRBD1 (6 bases). This CDR3 is 18 amino acids long. CDR1 is SGHRS and CDR2 is YFSETQ in the germline V gene. Trimming took off 4 bases at V and 8 bases at J, with 28 bases between the two ends. The chain's CDR3 is CASSRPPGHQSTGDEQFF. The DNA for the CDR3 is TGCGCCAGCAGCCGACCCCCGGGACACCAATCAACAGGCGATGAGCAGTTCTTC.

This chain's CDR3 is CASSEKQNTEAFF. The CDR3 nucleotides read TGTGCCAGCAGTGAGAAACAGAACACTGAAGCTTTCTTT. This chain uses TRBV6-4 with TRBJ1-1; D is undetermined. Per the germline V gene, CDR1 is MRHNA and CDR2 is SNTAGT. The length of the CDR3 is 13 residues. Trimming removed 3 bases at V and 1 base at J, with 6 bases between.

The gene calls are TRBV4-1 and TRBJ1-1; the D gene is possibly TRBD1 (6 bases). Looked up from germline, CDR1 is MGHRA and CDR2 is YSYEKL. The CDR3 runs to 17 residues. V was pared by 1 base and J by 5 bases, with 20 bases between. CDR3 nucleotides: TGCGCCAGCAGCCAAGTAGGGGGGGGAAGGGGGGGGACTGAAGCTTTCTTT. It is translated as CASSQVGGGRGGTEAFF.

The genes are TRBV27 and TRBJ2-1; 7 positions match TRBD1. The CDR3 extends over 15 amino acids. The V gene end was trimmed by 2 bases and the J gene end by 4 bases; junction bases not matched to a gene: 5. In germline, CDR1 is MNHEY, CDR2 SMNVEV (reference sequence). CDR3 sequence reads: CASSLKGAIYNEQFF. The CDR3 nucleotides are TGTGCCAGCAGTTTAAAGGGGGCAATATACAATGAGCAGTTCTTC.

This clone showed up just a few times. V usage is TRBV7-2 and J usage is TRBJ2-4, with 8 bases aligning to TRBD2. In germline, CDR1 is SGHTA, CDR2 FQGNSA. The CDR3 has 19 amino acids. Unmatched junction bases numbered 17, after V lost 4 bases and J lost 3 bases. The CDR3 region is CASSSAGTRRTWGKNIQYF. The CDR3 DNA follows: TGTGCCAGCAGCTCAGCGGGGACTAGGAGGACATGGGGCAAAAACATTCAGTACTTC.

The chain combines TRBV4-3 with TRBJ2-3; 10 bases line up with TRBD2. Per the germline V gene, CDR1 is LGHNA and CDR2 is YSLEER. The CDR3 consists of 18 residues. The V and J ends lost 2 bases and 3 bases, in that order; junction bases with no gene match: 11. CDR3 sequence (DNA): TGCGCCAGCAGCCAAACTGGACTAGCGGAAGGGCGGACAGATACGCAGTATTTT. It encodes CASSQTGLAEGRTDTQYF.

This chain joins TRBV6-5 and TRBJ1-2; D ambiguous. V lost 2 bases, J lost 4 bases, and 8 bases lay in between. Looked up from germline, CDR1 is MNHEY and CDR2 is SVGAGI. The CDR3 covers 13 residues. In DNA, the CDR3 is TGTGCCAGCAGTTACGGGCAGAGCTATGGCTACACCTTC. It codes for CASSYGQSYGYTF.

The J gene is TRBJ2-7, the V gene TRBV29-1; 12 nucleotides align to TRBD2. In germline, CDR1 is SQVTM, CDR2 ANQGSEA. The CDR3 loop spans 15 amino acids. The J segment lost 2 bases and the V segment lost 0 bases, leaving 2 bases of the junction unmatched. CDR3 DNA sequence: TGCAGCGTTGAAGAGCTAGCGGGAGGGCCCTACGAGCAGTACTTC. Translated: CSVEELAGGPYEQYF.

The V gene is TRBV7-2, the J gene TRBJ2-1, with 11 bases matching TRBD1. The CDR3 length is 17 residues. After removal of 5 bases from V and 3 bases from J, the junction contained 9 bases not matched to a gene. CDR1 is SGHTA and CDR2 is FQGNSA in the germline V gene. CDR3 residues: CASSGPGDRGNYNEQFF. The CDR3 nucleotides read TGTGCCAGCAGCGGACCTGGGGACAGGGGGAACTACAATGAGCAGTTCTTC.

This clone was seen more than once but under ten times. The CDR3 nucleotides are TGTGCCAGCAGAACAGGGACTAGCGGGAGAGGAAAGGACAATGAGCAGTTCTTC. This encodes CASRTGTSGRGKDNEQFF. V is TRBV7-9 and J is TRBJ2-1, with TRBD2 identical over 14 bases. Germline CDR1 SEHNR, CDR2 FQNEAQ (reference sequence). V dropped 6 bases and J dropped 5; count of bases not matched to a gene: 12. The CDR3 sequence is 18 residues long.

This chain links TRBV5-5 with TRBJ2-5; 8 bases are shared with TRBD1. The V and J ends lost 4 bases and 9 bases, in that order; junction bases with no gene match: 14. CDR3 length: 15 residues. Looked up from germline, CDR1 is SGHKS and CDR2 is YYEKEE (reference sequence). In nucleotides, the CDR3 is TGTGCCAGCAGCCCCGGGACAGGCGGGCCACGGGCCCAGTACTTC. Its translation: CASSPGTGGPRAQYF.

This rearrangement joins TRBV7-2 to TRBJ2-7; the match to TRBD2 covers 9 bases. The germline CDR1 and CDR2 sequences are SGHTA and FQGNSA. The CDR3 has 16 residues. V lost 4 bases to trimming and J lost 0 bases; unmatched junction nucleotides: 7. The CDR3 DNA reads TGTGCCAGCAGCTCCCTAGCGGGGACTAGCTCCTACGAGCAGTACTTC. This gives the protein CASSSLAGTSSYEQYF.

This chain uses TRBV5-1 with TRBJ2-5, with TRBD2 matching over 8 bases. From germline, CDR1 is SGHRS and CDR2 YFSETQ. The V gene end was trimmed by 0 bases and the J gene end by 5 bases; junction bases not matched to a gene: 6. The CDR3 has 15 residues. CDR3 coding DNA: TGCGCCAGCAGCTTGGTTAGCGGGAAGGGGGAGACCCAGTACTTC. It is translated as CASSLVSGKGETQYF.

This clone has more than one count but fewer than ten. J is TRBJ1-1 and V is TRBV7-9; perhaps TRBD1 as D (5 bases). V shed 1 base and J shed 4 bases, with 7 bases lying between them. The germline gives CDR1 SEHNR, CDR2 FQNEAQ (reference sequence). The length of the CDR3 is 13 residues. The CDR3 DNA is TGTGCCAGCAGCTTAGAGACAGCCACTGAAGCTTTCTTT. Its translation is CASSLETATEAFF.

This rearrangement joins TRBV19 to TRBJ1-1; D remains ambiguous. This CDR3 region has 14 residues. Germline V gives CDR1 LNHDA, CDR2 SQIVND (reference sequence). V lost 0 bases, J lost 0 bases, and 5 bases lay in between. This CDR3 is CASSIDGVNTEAFF. In DNA form, the CDR3 reads TGTGCCAGTAGTATAGACGGAGTGAACACTGAAGCTTTCTTT.

This clone was picked up one time. The chain employs TRBV28 and TRBJ2-3; no clear D. V lost 5 bases, J lost 6 bases, and 15 bases lay in between. The CDR3 runs to 14 residues. Germline CDR1 is MDHEN and CDR2 is SYDVKM. DNA of the CDR3: TGTGCCAGCAGTCCCTCGGGTGCCTTGGATACGCAGTATTTT. Its protein is CASSPSGALDTQYF. Based on the CDR3 plus reference TRBV28 and TRBJ2-3, the full variable domain is DVKVTQSSRYLVKRTGEKVFLECVQDMDHENMFWYRQDPGLGLRLIYFSYDVKMKEKGDIPEGYSVSREKKERFSLILESASTNQTSMYLCASSPSGALDTQYFGPGTRLTVL.

The chain carries TRBV18 and TRBJ1-5; D remains unclear. V was clipped by 2 bases and J by 2 bases, with 7 bases between them. The germline gives CDR1 KGHSH, CDR2 LQKENI. The CDR3 consists of 14 residues. As DNA, the CDR3 is TGTGCCAGCTCACCAGACGCGGGCAATCAGCCCCAGCATTTT. Its protein product is CASSPDAGNQPQHF. The whole variable domain, remainder taken from reference TRBV18 and TRBJ1-5, is NAGVMQNPRHLVRRRGQEARLRCSPMKGHSHVYWYRQLPEEGLKFMVYLQKENIIDESGMPKERFSAEFPKEGPSILRIQQVVRGDSAAYFCASSPDAGNQPQHFGDGTRLSIL.